Listed below are T cell receptor beta chains from one sample, sequenced in a study of blood T cell repertoires in COVID-19. TCRdb's table, derived via immunoSEQ multiplex PCR, lists solely in-frame clones and lacks some. The profile shows about 140,000 clones, approximately 85% of them singletons. Sequenced material: peripheral blood. Every receptor here comes from a man aged 45-65 years with acute or convalescent COVID-19. Both conserved end residues are part of each CDR3. D genes are given only for firm matches. Clone sizes are given selectively: once, few, many, or a class where the clone is expanded.

DNA: TGCGCCAGCAGCCCCGCCTCCACGGTACGATATGGCTACACCTTC
CDR3: CASSPASTVRYGYTF
size: NA
J: TRBJ1-2
V: TRBV4-1
D: NA

DNA: TGTGCCAGCAGCCGACCAGGGGTGCGGAGAAGCTACACCTTC
CDR3: CASSRPGVRRSYTF
size: once
J: TRBJ1-2
V: TRBV3-1/TRBV3-2
D: NA

DNA: TGTGCCAGTAGTGTCTCCCGTTCCCTTACAGGGATCTACGAGCAGTACTTC
CDR3: CASSVSRSLTGIYEQYF
size: NA
J: TRBJ2-7
V: TRBV19
D: NA

DNA: TGTGCCACCAGCATAGCGGGGAGCTCCTACAATGAGCAGTTCTTC
CDR3: CATSIAGSSYNEQFF
size: once
J: TRBJ2-1
V: TRBV15
D: TRBD2

DNA: TGTGCCATCAGGGGGGACACTATGAACACTGAAGCTTTCTTT
CDR3: CAIRGDTMNTEAFF
size: NA
J: TRBJ1-1
V: TRBV10-3
D: NA

DNA: TGTGCCAGCAGCTTAAAGCGGGATATGAGAGATACGCAGTATTTT
CDR3: CASSLKRDMRDTQYF
size: few
J: TRBJ2-3
V: TRBV7-3
D: TRBD2

DNA: TGTGCCAGTAGTATTTTCTGGGGGCCCAGCCAGCCCCAGCATTTT
CDR3: CASSIFWGPSQPQHF
size: NA
J: TRBJ1-5
V: TRBV19
D: NA

DNA: TGTGCCTGGAGTATCGCCGGACAGGGGAGAATTGGCGCTAACTATGGCTACACCTTC
CDR3: CAWSIAGQGRIGANYGYTF
size: NA
J: TRBJ1-2
V: TRBV30
D: TRBD1

DNA: TGTGCCAGTAGTATGGGCACTAGCGGGAGGACGAATGAGCAGTTCTTC
CDR3: CASSMGTSGRTNEQFF
size: NA
J: TRBJ2-1
V: TRBV19
D: TRBD2

DNA: TGTGCCAGCAGCCTCACTAGCGGGGCTTCCTACGAGCAGTACTTC
CDR3: CASSLTSGASYEQYF
size: NA
J: TRBJ2-7
V: TRBV7-9
D: TRBD2

DNA: TGTGCCAGTAGTATAGATTCTAACAGAGCTAACTATGGCTACACCTTC
CDR3: CASSIDSNRANYGYTF
size: NA
J: TRBJ1-2
V: TRBV19
D: NA